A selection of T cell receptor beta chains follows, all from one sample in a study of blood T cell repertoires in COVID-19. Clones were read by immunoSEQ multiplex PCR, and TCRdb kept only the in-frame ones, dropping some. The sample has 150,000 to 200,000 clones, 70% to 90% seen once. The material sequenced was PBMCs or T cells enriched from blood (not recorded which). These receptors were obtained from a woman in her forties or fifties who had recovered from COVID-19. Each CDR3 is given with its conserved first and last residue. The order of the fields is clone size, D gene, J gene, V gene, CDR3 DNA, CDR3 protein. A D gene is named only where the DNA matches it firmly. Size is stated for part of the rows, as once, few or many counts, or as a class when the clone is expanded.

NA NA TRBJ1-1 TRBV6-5 TGTGCCAGCAAACCGGGCCGGGAGAACACTGAAGCTTTCTTT CASKPGRENTEAFF
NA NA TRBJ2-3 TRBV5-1 TGCGCCAGCAGCTTGGGGGGCAGCACAGATACGCAGTATTTT CASSLGGSTDTQYF
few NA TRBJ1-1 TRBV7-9 TGTGCCAGCAGCACCACCGGGACTTACACTGAAGCTTTCTTT CASSTTGTYTEAFF
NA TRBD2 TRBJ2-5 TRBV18 TGTGCCAGCTCACCCCGGGGCCCGGGGGGCCAAGAGACCCAGTACTTC CASSPRGPGGQETQYF
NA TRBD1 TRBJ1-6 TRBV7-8 TGTGCCAGCAGTCTAGGACAGGGCAGCTCACCCCTCCACTTT CASSLGQGSSPLHF
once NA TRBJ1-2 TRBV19 TGTGCCAGTAGTATCGACAGTAACTATGGCTACACCTTC CASSIDSNYGYTF
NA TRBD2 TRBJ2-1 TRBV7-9 TGTGCCAGCAGCTGGGGTAGCGGGACTGCGGATGAGCAGTTCTTC CASSWGSGTADEQFF
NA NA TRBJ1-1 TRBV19 TGTGCCACTTTATCCAGGGGCTTGGAAGCTTTCTTT CATLSRGLEAFF
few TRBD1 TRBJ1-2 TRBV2 TGTGCCAGCCTCCTGCCGGGACAGGGGGCTTCCGGCTACACCTTC CASLLPGQGASGYTF
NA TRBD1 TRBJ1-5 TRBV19 TGTGCCAGTAGTGAACAGGGGGCTCGGCAGCCCCAGCATTTT CASSEQGARQPQHF
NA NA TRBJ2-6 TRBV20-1 TGCAGTGCTAGTAAGATCCGGGTTTCCCTTTTCTCTGGGGCCAACGTCCTGACTTTC CSASKIRVSLFSGANVLTF
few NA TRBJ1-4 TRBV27 TGTGCCAGCAGTCCCCCTTTCGGTTTGCGAACTTTTGCAACTAATGAAAAACTGTTTTTT CASSPPFGLRTFATNEKLFF
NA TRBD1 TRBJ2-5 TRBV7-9 TGTGCCAGCAGCTTAGGTATTGCGACAGGGGAGACCCAGTACTTC CASSLGIATGETQYF
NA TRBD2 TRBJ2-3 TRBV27 TGTGCCAGCAGTCCCCGAGCGGGGTTAGATACGCAGTATTTT CASSPRAGLDTQYF
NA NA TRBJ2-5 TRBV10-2 TGCGCCAGCAGGGTTAGCGCCCAAGAGACCCAGTACTTC CASRVSAQETQYF
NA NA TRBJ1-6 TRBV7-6 TGTGCCAGCAGCTTAGACCCACCGCGGGGAGGATCACCCCTCCACTTT CASSLDPPRGGSPLHF